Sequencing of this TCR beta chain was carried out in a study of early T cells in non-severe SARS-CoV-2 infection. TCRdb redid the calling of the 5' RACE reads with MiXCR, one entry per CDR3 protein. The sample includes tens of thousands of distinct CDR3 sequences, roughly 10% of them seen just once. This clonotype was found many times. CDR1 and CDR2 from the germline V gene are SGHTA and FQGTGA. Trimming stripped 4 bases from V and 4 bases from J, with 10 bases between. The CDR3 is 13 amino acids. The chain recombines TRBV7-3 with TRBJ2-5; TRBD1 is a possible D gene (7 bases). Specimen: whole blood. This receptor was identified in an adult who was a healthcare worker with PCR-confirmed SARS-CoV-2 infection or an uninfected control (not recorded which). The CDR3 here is CASSSGGTETQYF. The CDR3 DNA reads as TGTGCCAGCAGCTCAGGGGGGACAGAGACCCAGTACTTC. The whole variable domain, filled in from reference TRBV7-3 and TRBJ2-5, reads GAGVSQTPSNKVTEKGKYVELRCDPISGHTALYWYRQSLGQGPEFLIYFQGTGAADDSGLPNDRFFAVRPEGSVSTLKIQRTERGDSAVYLCASSSGGTETQYFGPGTRLLVL.